This T cell receptor (beta chain) appears in the sequencing data of a study of Tregs in tolerant kidney transplant recipients. General observations from the study: Expanding Tregs on activated donor B cells appeared to best identify donor-specific TCRbeta clones.

The CDR3 consists of 13 residues. Germline V gene data show CDR1 as MGHRA and CDR2 as YSYEKL. V lost 4 bases and J 6 bases, leaving 13 bases between the germline ends. Clones were read by immunoSEQ multiplex PCR, and TCRdb kept only the in-frame ones, dropping some. This table holds about 100,000 clones, 93% found once. Related graft donors supplied nonmyeloablative bone marrow transplants, and mixed chimerism was transient. This clone occurred once. Its antigen is unknown. The TCR comes from a human patient who received a combined kidney and bone marrow transplant. Some T cells may be supplied by the graft donor. This material consisted of CD4+ T cells from blood (PBMCs), taken 12 months after the transplant. The gene calls are TRBV4-1 and TRBJ2-7, with D tentatively TRBD2 (6 bases). The CDR3 spells CASSPTREAEQYF. Written as DNA, the CDR3 is TGCGCCAGCAGCCCAACCAGGGAGGCCGAGCAGTACTTC.